This TCR beta chain was captured in a study of molecular identifiers for immune sequencing clone quantification. General study results and limits: Over 99% of CMV-specific effector molecules, but under 1% of naive ones, were in clones above 20 copies.

This clonotype was detected only a few times. Its antigen remains unknown. Investigators produced naive CD8 libraries from around 20,000 to 1,000,000 sorted cells, drawing on 10%, 30% or 50% RNA. Sorting was used to obtain naive CD8 T cells (CD8+CD4-CCR7+CD45RA+). V was clipped by 1 base and J by 0 bases, with 7 bases between them. Germline CDR1 KGHSH, CDR2 LQKENI. This CDR3 has 15 residues. TCRdb recomputed calls from the PCR reads with MiXCR, one row per CDR3 protein. The table shows some 580,000 distinct CDR3 sequences, with roughly 27% occurring only once. The chain joins TRBV18 to TRBJ2-1; the D is unclear. This receptor was identified in a human donor in good health. Some libraries in this study had Jurkat cell RNA spiked in. The sample was naive CD8+ T cells from blood, with Jurkat cell RNA spiked in. Documented subset: FACS-sorted CD8+CD4-CCR7+CD45RA+ naive T cells. CDR3 sequence: CASSPLGSSYNEQFF. The CDR3 DNA follows: TGTGCCAGCTCACCACTGGGCAGCTCCTACAATGAGCAGTTCTTC.